The 22 T cell receptor beta chains below all came from one sample that was sequenced in a study of blood T cells in healthy people across ages. For the second PCR, which ran for 7 to 11 cycles, a sample-barcoded 5' primer and a J-beta primer mix were used. TCRdb independently ran MiXCR on the 5' RACE reads; one entry per CDR3 protein. The table includes more than 900,000 distinct CDR3 sequences, almost 30% detected once. The data also belong to a second study, concerning T cells of mothers and their children.

The sequencing sample was made of blood. These TCRs come from a woman between 40 and 50 years old in good health.

This clonotype occurred many times. The chain links TRBV5-4 to TRBJ2-5; 12 nucleotides line up with TRBD1. J gave up 5 bases and V 0 bases, and 2 bases lay outside the gene matches. Germline CDR1 reads SGHNT; CDR2 reads YYREEE (reference sequence). CDR3 length equals 15 residues. CDR3: CASSLGDRGPETQYF. Written as DNA, the CDR3 is TGTGCCAGCAGCTTGGGGGACAGGGGGCCGGAGACCCAGTACTTC.

Concerning this clonotype: Compared with germline, one end of the junction differs, possibly owing to a read error. The rearrangement joins TRBV27 to TRBJ2-5, with D unresolved. The CDR3 covers 13 residues. Germline loops: CDR1 MNHEY, CDR2 SMNVEV (reference sequence). Here the CDR3 DNA reads TGTGCCGGCAGTTTCCAGGTCCAAGAGACCCAGTACTTC. Translating it yields CAGSFQVQETQYF.

About this clonotype itself: One junction end does not reproduce the germline sequence, and a read error may be involved. The rearrangement uses TRBV5-1 and TRBJ1-1; D possibly corresponds to TRBD1 (6 bases). The CDR3 covers 14 residues. The V gene's germline CDR1 is SGHRS and CDR2 YFSETQ. In DNA form, the CDR3 reads TGCACCAGCAGCTGGGGCCCGGGGGCCGCTGAAGCTTTCTTT. Its translation is CTSSWGPGAAEAFF.

The chain has TRBV28 and TRBJ1-2; a weak D match, TRBD1 (6 bases). The CDR3 sequence is 12 residues long. V lost 7 bases to trimming and J lost 2 bases, with 8 bases between them. Germline V gene data show CDR1 as MDHEN and CDR2 as SYDVKM. CDR3 region: CASTDRNYGYTF. The CDR3 DNA reads TGTGCCAGCACGGACAGAAACTATGGCTACACCTTC.

The chain employs TRBV14 and TRBJ1-1; D is unresolved. Trimming took 1 base from V and 0 from J, leaving 18 bases between them. CDR1 is SGHDN and CDR2 is FVKESK in the germline V gene. This CDR3 has 18 residues. The CDR3 nucleotides are TGTGCCAGCAGCCAAGGTGGTTGGTCTCAGTCAGTGAACACTGAAGCTTTCTTT. It yields the protein CASSQGGWSQSVNTEAFF.

This clonotype has a handful of counts. An end of the junction does not agree with germline; a read error may underlie this. The V call is TRBV9, the J call TRBJ1-2, with TRBD1 matching over 7 bases. This CDR3 comprises 13 residues. Germline V gene lookup returns CDR1 SGDLS and CDR2 YYNGEE. This chain's CDR3 is CAGSDGTEGGYTF. The CDR3 DNA reads TGTGCCGGCAGCGACGGGACAGAGGGCGGCTACACCTTC. The full variable domain, completed using reference TRBV9 and TRBJ1-2, is DSGVTQTPKHLITATGQRVTLRCSPRSGDLSVYWYQQSLDQGLQFLIQYYNGEERAKGNILERFSAQQFPDLHSELNLSSLELGDSALYFCAGSDGTEGGYTFGSGTRLTVV.

The table lists this clonotype with many counts. This chain joins TRBV7-3 and TRBJ2-5, with 7 bases identical to TRBD1. The CDR3 has 14 amino acids. After removal of 0 bases from V and 4 bases from J, the junction contained 2 bases not matched to a gene. CDR1 SGHTA and CDR2 FQGTGA come from the germline V gene. The CDR3 spells CASSLTGGGETQYF. CDR3 nucleotides: TGTGCCAGCAGCTTAACAGGGGGCGGAGAGACCCAGTACTTC.

This clonotype was seen at least ten times. The V call is TRBV2, the J call TRBJ2-5; unclear D gene. The end of the DNA aligns better with TRBJ2-7, so the J call may be wrong. The germline V gene has CDR1 SNHLY and CDR2 FYNNEI. The CDR3 extends over 11 amino acids. The CDR3: CASSNAFEQYF. The CDR3 DNA reads TGTGCCAGCAGTAACGCGTTCGAGCAGTACTTC.

This clonotype was seen a handful of times. This chain connects TRBV5-1 to TRBJ1-2; TRBD1 aligns across 11 bases. The CDR3 spans 15 residues. Germline V gene data show CDR1 as SGHRS and CDR2 as YFSETQ. Trimming took 4 bases from V and 8 from J; bases not matched to a gene: 10. CDR3 nucleotides: TGCGCCAGCAGCCGGGACAGGGGGAGTTTTATAGGCTACACCTTC. As protein: CASSRDRGSFIGYTF.

A few counts support this clonotype. The V and J genes are TRBV28 and TRBJ2-4; 9 nucleotides match TRBD2. Trimming removed 5 bases from V and 9 bases from J; junction bases left unmatched: 14. This CDR3 comprises 16 residues. Looked up from germline, CDR1 is MDHEN and CDR2 is SYDVKM. Here the CDR3 reads CASSPPRGGAVTIQYF. The DNA of the CDR3 is TGTGCCAGCAGTCCCCCGCGGGGGGGCGCAGTGACCATTCAGTACTTC.

The J gene is TRBJ1-2, the V gene TRBV7-9; a possible D gene is TRBD1 (5 bases). The germline V and J ends were trimmed by 5 bases and 1 base, with 11 bases remaining between them. The length of the CDR3 is 14 residues. Germline V lookup: CDR1 SEHNR, CDR2 FQNEAQ (reference sequence). CDR3 nucleotide sequence: TGTGCCAGCAGCAGACCACAGGTTAACTATGGCTACACCTTC. Its protein is CASSRPQVNYGYTF.

About this clonotype: At one of its ends the junction is not consistent with the germline gene, which may arise from a read error. The CDR3 region is CASNQEGSGATEAFF. DNA of the CDR3: TGTGCCAGCAACCAAGAAGGATCAGGGGCAACTGAAGCTTTCTTT. This chain uses TRBV3-1 with TRBJ1-1; TRBD1 is a possible D gene (6 bases). Germline CDR1 LGHDT, CDR2 YNNKEL (reference sequence). The CDR3 loop spans 15 amino acids.

The gene calls are TRBV7-8 and TRBJ1-1; TRBD1 is a possible D gene (6 bases). With 3 bases removed from V and 3 bases from J, the gap between germline ends came to 14 bases. Looked up from germline, CDR1 is SGHVS and CDR2 is FQNEAQ. The CDR3 totals 15 residues. The CDR3 loop is CASSFHRVGDTEAFF. The CDR3 DNA reads TGTGCCAGCAGCTTCCACAGGGTGGGGGACACTGAAGCTTTCTTT.

As regards this clonotype: It may be a read error: a sequence one base away is much more abundant. The chain couples TRBV5-1 to TRBJ2-3; 13 bases agree with TRBD2. V shed 4 bases, J shed 6 bases, and the junction held 11 bases outside the gene matches. CDR1 and CDR2 from the germline V gene are SGHRS and YFSETQ. The CDR3 runs to 17 residues. In nucleotides, the CDR3 is TGCGCCAGCAGCAGGACCACTAGCGGGGGGGCCTGGGATACGCAGTATTTT. This gives the protein CASSRTTSGGAWDTQYF.

The genes are TRBV4-1 and TRBJ1-3; TRBD1 matches 7 bases. This CDR3 region has 17 residues. Germline lookup yields CDR1 MGHRA and CDR2 YSYEKL. V dropped 4 bases and J dropped 0; count of bases not matched to a gene: 9. In DNA form, the CDR3 reads TGCGCCAGCAGCCGGAACATGGGACAGAGCTCTGGAAACACCATATATTTT. Amino acid sequence: CASSRNMGQSSGNTIYF.

The genes are TRBV7-6 and TRBJ2-2; 7 nucleotides line up with TRBD1. Germline trimming cut 3 bases from V and 6 bases from J; bases unmatched to any gene: 4. This CDR3 has 14 residues. Germline CDR1 SGHVS, CDR2 FNYEAQ. In DNA, the CDR3 is TGTGCCAGCAGCTTCGAGGGGGCCTCCGGGGAGCTGTTTTTT. It is translated as CASSFEGASGELFF.

The sample holds many counts of this clonotype. This chain connects TRBV19 to TRBJ2-3, with D possibly being TRBD1 (6 bases). V lost 7 bases, J lost 3 bases, and 14 bases lay in between. The length of the CDR3 is 14 residues. CDR1 and CDR2 from the germline V gene are LNHDA and SQIVND (reference sequence). The DNA of the CDR3 is TGTGCCAGTAATTCCAGGGGTCGGACAGATACGCAGTATTTT. It translates to CASNSRGRTDTQYF.

V is TRBV7-9 and J is TRBJ2-3; D is unresolved. Between the trimmed V and J ends, which lost 3 bases and 10 bases, there was a span of 11 bases. The CDR3 covers 12 residues. Germline CDR1 is SEHNR and CDR2 is FQNEAQ (reference sequence). This chain's CDR3 is CASSFEHRPQYF. The DNA of the CDR3 is TGTGCCAGCAGCTTCGAACATAGGCCGCAGTATTTT.

This chain links TRBV28 with TRBJ2-7; 14 bases match TRBD2. The CDR3 length is 18 residues. From germline, CDR1 is MDHEN and CDR2 SYDVKM. V lost 6 bases, J lost 2 bases, and 12 bases stayed unmatched. Here the CDR3 DNA reads TGTGCCAGCAGAGGGACTAGCGGGGGCCGCCGGCTAACCTACGAGCAGTACTTC. This encodes CASRGTSGGRRLTYEQYF. Full variable domain (missing parts from reference TRBV28 and TRBJ2-7): DVKVTQSSRYLVKRTGEKVFLECVQDMDHENMFWYRQDPGLGLRLIYFSYDVKMKEKGDIPEGYSVSREKKERFSLILESASTNQTSMYLCASRGTSGGRRLTYEQYFGPGTRLTVT.

The V gene is TRBV24-1, the J gene TRBJ2-1; 11 bases match TRBD1. Germline values: CDR1 KGHDR, CDR2 SFDVKD. V trimming: 10 bases; J trimming: 2 bases; junction bases outside the gene matches: 3. The CDR3 is 14 amino acids. In DNA form, the CDR3 reads TGTGCCACGAGGGGACAGGGGGCCTACAATGAGCAGTTCTTC. It encodes CATRGQGAYNEQFF.

The V call is TRBV5-1, the J call TRBJ2-7, with 8 bases matching TRBD1. CDR1 SGHRS and CDR2 YFSETQ come from the germline V gene. The CDR3 is made up of 15 amino acids. The ends lost 4 bases at V and 2 bases at J; junction bases unmatched: 8. The chain's CDR3 is CASSPRGQGTYEQYF. CDR3 DNA sequence: TGCGCCAGCAGCCCCCGAGGACAGGGTACCTACGAGCAGTACTTC.

This clonotype was recorded a few times. V is TRBV12-3 or TRBV12-4 and J is TRBJ2-1; 8 positions match TRBD1. V lost 5 bases to trimming and J lost 3 bases; unmatched junction nucleotides: 6. This CDR3 region has 15 residues. CDR3 DNA sequence: TGTGCCAGCAGTGGGACAGGAAACTACTACAATGAGCAGTTCTTC. As protein: CASSGTGNYYNEQFF.